A single sample is the source of the 31 T cell receptor beta chains below, sequenced in a study of blood T cells in healthy people across ages. With a J-beta primer mix and a sample-barcoded 5' primer, a second PCR ran about 7 to 12 cycles. TCRdb analysed the 5' RACE reads with MiXCR anew, one entry per CDR3 protein. The table lists hundreds of thousands of distinct CDR3 sequences, about 42% of them singletons. The source material was blood. The receptors come from a man in his fifties or sixties in good health.

With regard to this clonotype: At one end, the junction sequence differs from germline, possibly due to a read error. The V call is TRBV29-1, the J call TRBJ2-5, with 9 bases matching TRBD1. The germline V gene encodes CDR1 SQVTM and CDR2 ANQGSEA. This CDR3 comprises 14 residues. This CDR3 reads CSVEGGDRAEAQYF. In nucleotides, the CDR3 is TGCAGCGTCGAGGGGGGGGACAGGGCAGAGGCCCAGTACTTC.

V and J are TRBV9 and TRBJ2-5; D might be TRBD2 (5 bases). The end of the DNA aligns better with TRBJ2-7, so the J call may be wrong. Germline V gives CDR1 SGDLS, CDR2 YYNGEE. The CDR3 length is 14 residues. The CDR3 here is CARGGRPRGGEQYF. CDR3 bases: TGTGCCAGAGGAGGCCGACCCCGGGGTGGCGAGCAGTACTTC.

The V call is TRBV7-6, the J call TRBJ1-1, with D uncertain. V lost 0 bases, J lost 0 bases, and 8 bases lay in between. Germline-derived CDR1 and CDR2 are SGHVS and FNYEAQ. The CDR3 sequence is 15 residues long. CDR3 sequence (DNA): TGTGCCAGCAGCTTAGCGCAGCCGATGAACACTGAAGCTTTCTTT. Its translation: CASSLAQPMNTEAFF. Together with reference TRBV7-6 and TRBJ1-1, the CDR3 gives the full variable domain: GAGVSQSPRYKVTKRGQDVALRCDPISGHVSLYWYRQALGQGPEFLTYFNYEAQQDKSGLPNDRFSAERPEGSISTLTIQRTEQRDSAMYRCASSLAQPMNTEAFFGQGTRLTVV.

The chain combines TRBV7-2 with TRBJ2-3; 14 positions agree with TRBD2. J gave up 2 bases and V 2 bases, and 3 bases lay outside the gene matches. Germline-derived CDR1 and CDR2 are SGHTA and FQGNSA. The CDR3 runs to 17 residues. The CDR3 is CASSLRLAGGVTDTQYF. The CDR3 region has the DNA TGTGCCAGCAGCTTACGACTAGCGGGGGGGGTCACAGATACGCAGTATTTT.

V and J are TRBV10-3 and TRBJ2-3, with unresolved D. The CDR3 extends over 12 amino acids. Trimming left V 6 bases short and J 5 bases short, with 9 bases between. Germline loops: CDR1 ENHRY, CDR2 SYGVKD. The CDR3 sequence is CAISDNIDTQYF. The CDR3 nucleotides are TGTGCCATCAGCGACAATATAGATACGCAGTATTTT.

The chain couples TRBV7-2 to TRBJ2-7, with D possibly being TRBD1 (6 bases). V lost 5 bases, J lost 3 bases, and 17 bases lay in between. Germline CDR1 and CDR2: SGHTA and FQGNSA. The CDR3 has 15 residues. CDR3 sequence: CASSPQGRIYYEQYF. The CDR3 region has the DNA TGTGCCAGCAGCCCCCAGGGGCGGATCTACTACGAGCAGTACTTC. The full variable domain, completed using reference TRBV7-2 and TRBJ2-7, is GAGVSQSPSNKVTEKGKDVELRCDPISGHTALYWYRQSLGQGLEFLIYFQGNSAPDKSGLPSDRFSAERTGGSVSTLTIQRTQQEDSAVYLCASSPQGRIYYEQYFGPGTRLTVT.

This clonotype was picked up a small number of times. This rearrangement joins TRBV29-1 to TRBJ1-1; no firm D call. The V end was cut by 6 bases, the J end by 3 bases, with 8 bases between. This CDR3 is built from 11 residues. CDR1 and CDR2 from the germline V gene are SQVTM and ANQGSEA. CDR3 region: CSVRGYTEAFF. The DNA for the CDR3 is TGCAGCGTAAGAGGGTACACTGAAGCTTTCTTT.

In regard to this clonotype: Relative to the germline gene, one junction end is altered; a read error may explain this. The rearrangement uses TRBV6-2 or TRBV6-3 and TRBJ1-5, with D unclear. CDR1 MNHEY and CDR2 SVGEGT come from the germline V gene. This CDR3 has 16 amino acids. The CDR3 loop is CASSYSGGISNQPQHF. CDR3 nucleotide sequence: TGTGCCAGCAGTTACTCTGGTGGCATCAGCAATCAACCCCAGCATTTT.

This sequence joins TRBV19 and TRBJ2-3; tentatively, D is TRBD1 (6 bases). The CDR3 consists of 16 residues. Per germline, CDR1 LNHDA and CDR2 SQIVND (reference sequence). V lost 6 bases and J lost 0, with 16 bases in between. This CDR3 reads CASRLAGVRSTDTQYF. The CDR3 DNA reads as TGTGCCAGTAGATTAGCAGGGGTGCGGAGCACAGATACGCAGTATTTT. The full variable domain, with the rest looked up from reference TRBV19 and TRBJ2-3, is DGGITQSPKYLFRKEGQNVTLSCEQNLNHDAMYWYRQDPGQGLRLIYYSQIVNDFQKGDIAEGYSVSREKKESFPLTVTSAQKNPTAFYLCASRLAGVRSTDTQYFGPGTRLTVL.

The genes are TRBV3-1 and TRBJ1-6, with TRBD1 matching 7 bases. Germline CDR1 reads LGHDT; CDR2 reads YNNKEL (reference sequence). The junction had 7 bases not matched to a gene; V was cut back by 4 bases and J by 4 bases. This CDR3 spans 16 amino acids. CDR3 sequence: CASSRPGGIYNSPLHF. The DNA of the CDR3 is TGTGCCAGCAGCCGTCCAGGGGGAATATATAATTCACCCCTCCACTTT. The variable domain in full, completed from reference TRBV3-1 and TRBJ1-6, reads DTAVSQTPKYLVTQMGNDKSIKCEQNLGHDTMYWYKQDSKKFLKIMFSYNNKELIINETVPNRFSPKSPDKAHLNLHINSLELGDSAVYFCASSRPGGIYNSPLHFGNGTRLTVT.

This clonotype was seen a handful of times. The V and J genes are TRBV5-1 and TRBJ2-1; D could derive from TRBD1 or TRBD2 (5 bases each). V was trimmed by 0 bases and J by 11 bases, leaving 6 bases between them. The CDR3 sequence is 11 residues long. Germline CDR1 SGHRS, CDR2 YFSETQ. The CDR3 region is CASSLGGQQFF. In DNA, the CDR3 is TGCGCCAGCAGCTTGGGGGGACAGCAGTTCTTC. The full variable domain, its missing parts supplied by reference TRBV5-1 and TRBJ2-1, is KAGVTQTPRYLIKTRGQQVTLSCSPISGHRSVSWYQQTPGQGLQFLFEYFSETQRNKGNFPGRFSGRQFSNSRSEMNVSTLELGDSALYLCASSLGGQQFFGPGTRLTVL.

The CDR3 is CSAMGSGTQYF. The CDR3 DNA reads as TGCAGTGCAATGGGGTCGGGTACGCAGTATTTT. This chain uses TRBV20-1 with TRBJ2-3; no clear D gene. V was cut by 6 bases and J by 8 bases, with 12 bases left in between. CDR1 DFQATT and CDR2 SNEGSKA come from the germline V gene (reference sequence). There are 11 residues in the CDR3.

This clonotype was observed a handful of times. This sequence joins TRBV4-1 and TRBJ2-6; 10 bases match TRBD1. Looked up from germline, CDR1 is MGHRA and CDR2 is YSYEKL. V was pared by 0 bases and J by 4 bases, with 6 bases of the junction left unmatched. The CDR3 totals 18 residues. CDR3 in amino acids: CASSQDGTGANGANVLTF. CDR3 nucleotides: TGCGCCAGCAGCCAAGATGGGACAGGGGCGAACGGGGCCAACGTCCTGACTTTC.

V gene TRBV4-1 combines with J gene TRBJ2-7; D tentatively reads TRBD1 or TRBD2 (6 bases each). Between the trimmed V and J ends, which lost 0 bases and 8 bases, there was a span of 14 bases. Per germline, CDR1 MGHRA and CDR2 YSYEKL. The CDR3 consists of 14 residues. This chain's CDR3 is CASSQDTGAGKQYF. CDR3 bases: TGCGCCAGCAGCCAAGACACGGGGGCGGGTAAGCAGTACTTC.

The chain has TRBV11-3 and TRBJ2-1; 13 bases are a match to TRBD2. Trimming removed 2 bases from V and 4 bases from J; junction bases left unmatched: 5. The CDR3 length is 17 residues. CDR1 SGHNT and CDR2 YENEEA come from the germline V gene. The CDR3 region is CASSLFTSGGVYNEQFF. CDR3 DNA sequence: TGTGCCAGCAGCTTATTCACTAGCGGGGGGGTATACAATGAGCAGTTCTTC.

In its sample, this clonotype was seen a few times. The V and J genes are TRBV12-3 or TRBV12-4 and TRBJ2-3, with D perhaps TRBD1 (5 bases). This CDR3 has 16 amino acids. V lost 0 bases to trimming and J lost 0 bases, with 10 bases between them. The CDR3 is CASSLASRQSTDTQYF. In nucleotides, the CDR3 is TGTGCCAGCAGTTTAGCGTCTCGACAGAGCACAGATACGCAGTATTTT.

In the case of this clonotype: This may stem from a read error, because a much larger clone lies one nucleotide away. The gene calls are TRBV4-3 and TRBJ2-1; 8 nucleotides line up with TRBD2. Germline V gene data show CDR1 as LGHNA and CDR2 as YSLEER. The CDR3 has 16 residues. CDR3 in DNA: TGCGCCAGCAGCCAGGCGGGGGGCGGAGTAAACAATGTGCAGTTCTTC. Encoded protein: CASSQAGGGVNNVQFF.

This clonotype was seen a single time. The chain recombines TRBV6-6 with TRBJ2-5; the D is unclear. The germline CDR1 and CDR2 sequences are MNHNY and SVGAGI (reference sequence). V gave up 0 bases and J gave up 11 bases, with 22 bases separating them. The CDR3 is 16 amino acids. The CDR3 nucleotides read TGTGCCAGCAGTTACTCGTATCAAGGTGGCCACCATGAGCAGTACTTC. It translates to CASSYSYQGGHHEQYF.

This clonotype showed up just a few times. V is TRBV6-5 and J is TRBJ2-1; possible D gene TRBD1, 5 bases. The CDR3 runs 13 residues. Germline V CDR1 and CDR2: MNHEY, SVGAGI. Trimming removed 2 bases at V and 8 bases at J, with 10 bases between. This CDR3 reads CASSYRGRDEQFF. DNA for the CDR3: TGTGCCAGCAGTTACAGGGGCCGAGATGAGCAGTTCTTC.

A word on this clonotype: A much larger clone sits a single nucleotide away, making a read error possible. The rearrangement joins TRBV7-2 to TRBJ2-7; D possibly corresponds to TRBD1 (5 bases). The assigned J gene may be wrong: the sequence end matches TRBJ2-4 better. Per germline, CDR1 SGHTA and CDR2 FQGNSA. CDR3 length: 15 residues. The CDR3: CACSLVSGYQNIQYF. The CDR3 DNA reads TGTGCCTGCAGCTTAGTCTCAGGGTACCAAAACATTCAGTACTTC.

Written as DNA, the CDR3 is TGCGCCAGCAGCTTGGTAACGGGAGGACAGGGTGACGAGCAGTACTTC. Encoded protein: CASSLVTGGQGDEQYF. V and J are TRBV5-1 and TRBJ2-7, with D perhaps TRBD1 (8 bases). Germline-derived CDR1 and CDR2 are SGHRS and YFSETQ. The ends were cut back, 0 bases at V and 5 bases at J, with 18 bases in the middle. The CDR3 is 16 residues long.

This clonotype has more than one count but fewer than ten. J is TRBJ1-2 and V is TRBV27; 7 bases fit TRBD1. The CDR3 consists of 17 residues. V gave up 5 bases and J gave up 0 bases; unmatched junction bases: 12. Germline V lookup: CDR1 MNHEY, CDR2 SMNVEV (reference sequence). The CDR3 spells CASSPSTGSQANYGYTF. The CDR3 region has the DNA TGTGCCAGCAGTCCTTCGACAGGGAGCCAAGCTAACTATGGCTACACCTTC.

On this clonotype itself: The junction and the germline gene differ at one end; a read error may be behind it. V and J are TRBV6-1 and TRBJ2-5, with D maybe TRBD2 (5 bases). The CDR3 contains 14 residues. Germline CDR1 and CDR2: MNHNS and SASEGT. CDR3 in DNA: TGTGCCAACAGTGATGCTGGACTGGCAGGAGAGCAGTACTTC. Translated: CANSDAGLAGEQYF.

The chain has TRBV19 and TRBJ1-2; D remains unclear. This CDR3 has 10 residues. The germline CDR1 and CDR2 sequences are LNHDA and SQIVND (reference sequence). Trimming shortened V by 8 bases and J by 5 bases, and 6 bases separated the two germline ends. CDR3 nucleotide sequence: TGTGCCAGTGAGGGATATGGCTACACCTTC. This translates into CASEGYGYTF.

This clonotype has just a few counts. The gene calls are TRBV6-2 or TRBV6-3 and TRBJ2-1, with 9 bases lining up with TRBD1. Trimming cost V 3 bases and J 4 bases; bases outside gene matches: 7. The CDR3 length is 16 residues. CDR1 MNHEY and CDR2 SVGEGT come from the germline V gene. CDR3 loop: CASSYTGGQVYNEQFF. The CDR3 DNA follows: TGTGCCAGCAGTTATACAGGGGGCCAGGTTTACAATGAGCAGTTCTTC.

The chain is built from TRBV15 and TRBJ2-4; 8 positions agree with TRBD1. Germline V lookup: CDR1 LNHNV, CDR2 YYDKDF (reference sequence). CDR3 length: 17 residues. The trim removed 5 bases at V and 0 bases at J, leaving 9 bases unmatched. CDR3: CATSVTGQGLAKNIQYF. The CDR3 DNA reads as TGTGCCACCAGCGTAACCGGACAGGGTTTAGCCAAAAACATTCAGTACTTC.

This clonotype was observed once. Compared with germline, one end of the junction differs, possibly owing to a read error. This chain connects TRBV5-1 to TRBJ1-5, with D perhaps TRBD1 (5 bases). Per germline, CDR1 SGHRS and CDR2 YFSETQ. The CDR3 loop spans 15 amino acids. The CDR3 coding sequence is TGCGCCAGCAGCTTTACAGGTTCTGACAATCAGCCCCGGCATTTT. Translated, it gives CASSFTGSDNQPRHF.

The V and J genes are TRBV15 and TRBJ2-3, with D tentatively TRBD2 (5 bases). The length of the CDR3 is 14 residues. In germline, CDR1 is LNHNV, CDR2 YYDKDF (reference sequence). V lost 0 bases, J lost 7 bases, and 11 bases lay in between. CDR3 nucleotides: TGTGCCACCAGCAGAGATCATGAGGGATATACGCAGTATTTT. Its translation: CATSRDHEGYTQYF.

As to this clonotype: One end of the junction is discordant with germline, which a read error may explain. This chain uses TRBV7-9 with TRBJ2-7, with 9 bases aligning to TRBD1. The CDR3 contains 14 residues. Germline-derived CDR1 and CDR2 are SEHNR and FQNEAQ (reference sequence). The CDR3: CASSLSGQGYGQYF. CDR3 DNA: TGTGCCAGCAGCTTATCGGGACAGGGCTACGGGCAGTACTTC.

The CDR3 DNA follows: TGTGCCAGCAGCTTAGCCCCTGGTGCTGACTACGAGCAGTACTTC. Translated: CASSLAPGADYEQYF. This chain uses TRBV11-1 with TRBJ2-5, with D unclear. The DNA end lines up better with TRBJ2-7; the J call may be wrong. CDR3 size: 15 residues. CDR1 is SGHAT and CDR2 is FQDESV in the germline V gene (reference sequence).

The table lists this clonotype with a few counts. V gene TRBV7-2 combines with J gene TRBJ2-5; D remains unclear. The CDR3 runs 14 residues. CDR1 and CDR2 from the germline V gene are SGHTA and FQGNSA. V dropped 2 bases and J dropped 11 bases, with 18 bases sitting between them. The CDR3, as DNA: TGTGCCAGCAGCTTACCCGTGGCAGCCCAAGAGCAGTACTTC. Protein: CASSLPVAAQEQYF.